This TCR beta chain emerged from a study of CD8 T cells in ankylosing spondylitis. Whole-study results and caveats: Seven or eight highly homologous variants formed a TCR beta motif that appeared characteristic of ankylosing spondylitis blood.

One entry per CDR3 protein results from TCRdb running MiXCR on the 5' RACE reads. In the table there are some 40,000 distinct CDR3 sequences, 9% to 12% of which are singletons. The CDR3 length is 18 residues. CDR1 and CDR2 (germline): MNHEY, SMNVEV (reference sequence). The V segment lost 5 bases and the J segment 1 base; nucleotides outside the gene matches: 6. This clonotype was counted between two and nine times. Antigen: not known. This TCR derives from a male donor with ankylosing spondylitis or in good health (not recorded which). The sequencing sample was made of blood, either unsorted or a sorted T cell fraction (not recorded which). V is TRBV27 and J is TRBJ2-6; TRBD1 agrees at 12 bases. DNA for the CDR3: TGTGCCAGCAGTCCCGGGACAGGGGGCAAGTCTGGGGCCAACGTCCTGACTTTC. This sequence encodes CASSPGTGGKSGANVLTF.